Presented here are 10 T cell receptor beta chains from one specimen sequenced in a study of blood T cells in healthy people across ages. It was with a sample-barcoded 5' primer and a J-beta primer mix that a second PCR of about 6 to 11 cycles was run. TCRdb used MiXCR to reprocess the 5' RACE reads, holding one entry per CDR3 protein. The table records 700,000 to 1,000,000 distinct CDR3 sequences, roughly 44% of them present only once. The sample consisted of blood. These TCRs come from a man between 60 and 75 years old in good health.

The V gene is TRBV30, the J gene TRBJ1-2; 7 bases are a match to TRBD1. Germline-derived CDR1 and CDR2 are GTSNPN and SVGIG (reference sequence). The CDR3 covers 12 residues. The V segment lost 1 base and the J segment 6 bases; nucleotides outside the gene matches: 2. The CDR3 coding sequence is TGTGCCTGGAGTGGCGGGACAGATGGCTACACCTTC. It is translated as CAWSGGTDGYTF.

This clonotype has just a few counts. The chain carries TRBV20-1 and TRBJ1-5, with 10 bases that match TRBD1. Per germline, CDR1 DFQATT and CDR2 SNEGSKA (reference sequence). The CDR3 length is 15 residues. With V trimmed by 6 bases and J by 0 bases, 5 bases remained unmatched. The CDR3 region has the DNA TGCAGTGCCCGGGACAGGGGCTATAGCAATCAGCCCCAGCATTTT. Protein: CSARDRGYSNQPQHF.

This rearrangement joins TRBV3-1 to TRBJ1-2; 9 bases match TRBD1. CDR1 and CDR2 from the germline V gene are LGHDT and YNNKEL (reference sequence). The junction had 11 bases not matched to a gene; V was cut back by 4 bases and J by 8 bases. The CDR3 extends over 15 amino acids. CDR3 sequence: CASSPFTGGRRGYTF. The CDR3 DNA sequence: TGTGCCAGCAGCCCTTTCACAGGGGGCCGACGAGGCTACACCTTC.

This clonotype was picked up a small number of times. This chain connects TRBV6-1 to TRBJ2-1; 10 bases align to TRBD2. This CDR3 comprises 13 residues. Trimming took 10 bases from V and 13 from J; bases not matched to a gene: 13. Germline CDR1 and CDR2: MNHNS and SASEGT. In DNA form, the CDR3 reads TGTGCCATGAGCGGGGGGGCACTAACCCCCCAGTTCTTC. Its protein product is CAMSGGALTPQFF.

The chain carries TRBV6-2 or TRBV6-3 and TRBJ1-5; a weak D match, TRBD1 (5 bases). The CDR3 extends over 12 amino acids. Germline V gene lookup returns CDR1 MNHEY and CDR2 SVGEGT. V was pared by 8 bases and J by 8 bases, with 13 bases between. The CDR3 is CASHGGSEPQHF. The DNA for the CDR3 is TGTGCCAGCCACGGGGGTTCGGAGCCCCAGCATTTT.

The J gene is TRBJ1-2, the V gene TRBV20-1, with a tentative D call TRBD1 (5 bases). CDR3 size: 13 residues. Deletions cut 4 bases from V and 6 bases from J, with 15 bases between. Germline values: CDR1 DFQATT, CDR2 SNEGSKA (reference sequence). DNA of the CDR3: TGCAGTGCTATCGCAGGGAATATGGATGGCTACACCTTC. This translates into CSAIAGNMDGYTF.

This clonotype was seen more than once but under ten times. The chain couples TRBV28 to TRBJ2-3, with D maybe TRBD2 (6 bases). CDR3 size: 15 residues. Trimming stripped 6 bases from V and 2 bases from J, with 15 bases between. Germline lookup yields CDR1 MDHEN and CDR2 SYDVKM. The CDR3 region is CASRPPGLNTDTQYF. CDR3 in DNA: TGTGCCAGCAGGCCTCCGGGACTTAACACAGATACGCAGTATTTT.

The chain links TRBV20-1 to TRBJ1-5; D not certain. The germline V and J ends were trimmed by 3 bases and 2 bases, with 11 bases remaining between them. Germline lookup yields CDR1 DFQATT and CDR2 SNEGSKA (reference sequence). The CDR3 loop spans 14 amino acids. Written as DNA, the CDR3 is TGCAGTGCTAGTATGGGGTCTGGCAATCAGCCCCAGCATTTT. Translated, it gives CSASMGSGNQPQHF.

This clonotype was detected only a few times. The chain couples TRBV7-9 to TRBJ2-7, with D possibly TRBD2 on 7 matching bases. CDR3 length equals 15 residues. Per germline, CDR1 SEHNR and CDR2 FQNEAQ (reference sequence). V was shortened by 5 bases and J by 2 bases, with 16 bases between the two germline ends. The CDR3 sequence is CASSIGGGQTYEQYF. CDR3 bases: TGTGCCAGCAGCATAGGGGGGGGCCAAACCTACGAGCAGTACTTC.

This clonotype was detected a few times. The chain links TRBV7-9 to TRBJ2-1; TRBD2 matches 7 bases. Per germline, CDR1 SEHNR and CDR2 FQNEAQ (reference sequence). V gave up 7 bases and J gave up 5 bases; unmatched junction bases: 5. The CDR3 has 13 amino acids. The CDR3 is CASMSSGHNEQFF. The CDR3 bases are TGTGCCAGCATGTCTAGCGGCCACAATGAGCAGTTCTTC.